What follows are 5 T cell receptor beta chains derived from one specimen sequenced in a study of T cell repertoires in cytomegalovirus infection. MiXCR was run by TCRdb on the reads, yielding one entry per CDR3 protein. The sample records a few hundred thousand distinct CDR3 sequences, more than 8% being singletons. The sample taken for sequencing was PBMCs. All receptors come from a human donor in good health (CMV status not recorded). Some clones in this sample may be carry-over from other donors' samples.

V gene TRBV15 combines with J gene TRBJ2-3, with TRBD1 as a possible D gene (6 bases). The V gene's germline CDR1 is LNHNV and CDR2 YYDKDF (reference sequence). The CDR3 sequence is 14 residues long. V lost 2 bases to trimming and J lost 1 base, with 7 bases between them. In DNA form, the CDR3 reads TGTGCCACCAGCAGATACAGGGGCACAGATACGCAGTATTTT. This sequence encodes CATSRYRGTDTQYF.

To note about this clonotype: A much more abundant neighbour one base away suggests this may be a read error. The chain joins TRBV7-9 to TRBJ1-1; D is unclear. CDR1 and CDR2 from the germline V gene are SEHNR and FQNEAQ (reference sequence). The CDR3 is made up of 13 amino acids. Trimming shortened V by 5 bases and J by 9 bases, and 16 bases separated the two germline ends. CDR3 protein: CASSPLRDTQAFF. The CDR3 region has the DNA TGTGCCAGCAGCCCTCTACGGGATACACAAGCTTTCTTT.

This clonotype was detected many times. The chain is built from TRBV7-8 and TRBJ1-3, with D unresolved. There are 12 residues in the CDR3. The V gene's germline CDR1 is SGHVS and CDR2 FQNEAQ. V shed 5 bases and J shed 11 bases, with 13 bases lying between them. CDR3 region: CASSLLQGAIYF. CDR3 bases: TGTGCCAGCAGCCTACTCCAAGGCGCCATATATTTT.

Only a few counts were recorded for this clonotype. The gene calls are TRBV20-1 and TRBJ2-5; 15 bases fit TRBD2. The V segment lost 7 bases and the J segment 2 bases; nucleotides outside the gene matches: 11. Germline V gives CDR1 DFQATT, CDR2 SNEGSKA (reference sequence). The CDR3 sequence is 17 residues long. The CDR3 spells CSVGTSGGKYIQETQYF. As DNA, the CDR3 is TGCAGTGTGGGGACTAGCGGGGGGAAATATATACAAGAGACCCAGTACTTC.

This clonotype was recorded a few times. The CDR3 sequence is CASSLTGGGGANVLTF. As DNA, the CDR3 is TGTGCCAGCAGCTTGACCGGGGGCGGTGGGGCCAACGTCCTGACTTTC. V is TRBV5-5 and J is TRBJ2-6, with D perhaps TRBD1 or TRBD2 (6 bases each). CDR3 length: 16 residues. Germline V gene sequence: CDR1 SGHKS, CDR2 YYEKEE (reference sequence). Trimming took off 1 base at V and 3 bases at J, with 11 bases between the two ends.